One and the same sample provided the 32 T cell receptor beta chains below, sequenced in a study of T cell clonotyping in hematopoietic cell transplantation. Sequencing was performed with immunoSEQ multiplex PCR; in TCRdb, only in-frame clones are kept and a portion is missing. The data show approximately 7,000 clones, with around nine tenths seen just once and about 4.5% held by the top ten. The sample consisted of PBMCs, taken 30 days after allogeneic stem cell transplant. The receptors shown here come from a female patient between 50 and 59 years old who had an allogeneic stem cell transplant from an unrelated donor, so the T cells may come from the graft donor. Some clones in this sample may be carry-over from other donors' samples.

CDR3 sequence (DNA): TGTGCCACCAGCAGAGATTTATCCACCTCCCTGTACGAGCAGTACTTC. This sequence encodes CATSRDLSTSLYEQYF. This rearrangement joins TRBV15 to TRBJ2-7; D is undetermined. The CDR3 is made up of 16 amino acids. Between the trimmed V and J ends, which lost 0 bases and 4 bases, there was a span of 16 bases. The germline gives CDR1 LNHNV, CDR2 YYDKDF (reference sequence).

The chain couples TRBV30 to TRBJ2-1; 8 nucleotides line up with TRBD2. Germline values: CDR1 GTSNPN, CDR2 SVGIG (reference sequence). Unmatched junction bases numbered 7, after V lost 2 bases and J lost 7 bases. CDR3 length equals 14 residues. CDR3 region: CAWSPPGLGNEQFF. CDR3 DNA: TGTGCCTGGAGTCCCCCGGGACTAGGAAATGAGCAGTTCTTC.

This chain connects TRBV2 to TRBJ1-1; D ambiguous. Trimming pared 7 bases from V and 0 bases from J, leaving 3 bases between. Germline V gives CDR1 SNHLY, CDR2 FYNNEI. The CDR3 has 11 amino acids. The CDR3 nucleotides read TGTGCCAGCAAGCTGAACACTGAAGCTTTCTTT. Protein product: CASKLNTEAFF.

The rearrangement joins TRBV10-1 to TRBJ1-5; tentative D call: TRBD1 (5 bases). Germline lookup yields CDR1 WNHNN and CDR2 SYGVQD (reference sequence). V was shortened by 8 bases and J by 0 bases, with 17 bases between the two germline ends. The CDR3 runs 16 residues. In nucleotides, the CDR3 is TGCGCCAGCCCCGAGGGCAGGGAGTGTAGCAATCAGCCCCAGCATTTT. Encoded protein: CASPEGRECSNQPQHF.

The chain employs TRBV4-3 and TRBJ2-7, with 7 nucleotides matching TRBD2. Germline values: CDR1 LGHNA, CDR2 YSLEER. The CDR3 covers 18 residues. V shed 3 bases, J shed 3 bases, and the junction held 17 bases outside the gene matches. The CDR3 sequence: CASSHEPLGGASGYEQYF. The DNA of the CDR3 is TGCGCCAGCAGCCACGAGCCACTCGGCGGGGCTAGCGGCTACGAGCAGTACTTC.

This chain links TRBV6-5 with TRBJ1-4, with a tentative D call TRBD1 (6 bases). CDR1 is MNHEY, CDR2 SVGAGI, per germline. The CDR3 runs to 15 residues. Trimming took 3 bases from V and 8 from J, leaving 16 bases between them. CDR3 in amino acids: CASSYSPGVGEKLFF. The CDR3 nucleotides read TGTGCCAGCAGTTATTCTCCAGGGGTAGGGGAAAAACTGTTTTTT.

The chain employs TRBV14 and TRBJ2-7; D remains unclear. CDR1 is SGHDN and CDR2 is FVKESK in the germline V gene. The CDR3 contains 11 residues. V lost 2 bases and J lost 5, with 4 bases in between. CDR3 nucleotide sequence: TGTGCCAGCAGCCAACTTAACGAGCAGTACTTC. This encodes CASSQLNEQYF. Complete variable domain (other parts from reference TRBV14 and TRBJ2-7): EAGVTQFPSHSVIEKGQTVTLRCDPISGHDNLYWYRRVMGKEIKFLLHFVKESKQDESGMPNNRFLAERTGGTYSTLKVQPAELEDSGVYFCASSQLNEQYFGPGTRLTVT.

Remarks on this clone: A read error may account for a junction end that differs from germline. The rearrangement uses TRBV19 and TRBJ1-5, with D perhaps matching TRBD1 (6 bases). The CDR3 loop spans 14 amino acids. Germline CDR1 reads LNHDA; CDR2 reads SQIVND (reference sequence). The DNA of the CDR3 is TGTGCCAGTAGGGAAGAAGGGGGATCTCAGCCCCAGAATTTT. Translation gives CASREEGGSQPQNF.

The chain recombines TRBV7-9 with TRBJ1-2; 7 positions match TRBD1. This CDR3 is built from 15 residues. V trimming: 4 bases; J trimming: 4 bases; junction bases outside the gene matches: 9. The germline gives CDR1 SEHNR, CDR2 FQNEAQ (reference sequence). The CDR3 reads CASSYNRGSSYGYTF. The CDR3 nucleotides read TGTGCCAGCAGCTATAACAGGGGATCGTCCTATGGCTACACCTTC.

The rearrangement joins TRBV6-1 to TRBJ1-1; no reliable D call. The germline V gene encodes CDR1 MNHNS and CDR2 SASEGT. The CDR3 covers 12 residues. Trimming cost V 4 bases and J 1 base, with 4 bases left between them. DNA of the CDR3: TGTGCCAGCAGTGTGGGGAACACTGAAGCTTTCTTT. Translation gives CASSVGNTEAFF.

The rearrangement uses TRBV6-6 and TRBJ2-7; D not resolved. The CDR3 runs to 11 residues. Germline V gene sequence: CDR1 MNHNY, CDR2 SVGAGI (reference sequence). V was pared by 5 bases and J by 7 bases, with 9 bases between. In DNA, the CDR3 is TGTGCCAGCAGTGGCCTGAGGGAGCAGTACTTC. It is translated as CASSGLREQYF.

V usage is TRBV5-1 and J usage is TRBJ2-5; no clear D. This CDR3 contains 13 residues. V lost 1 base to trimming and J lost 0 bases, with 4 bases between them. The germline V gene encodes CDR1 SGHRS and CDR2 YFSETQ. As DNA, the CDR3 is TGCGCCAGCAGCTTGACTCACCAAGAGACCCAGTACTTC. Translation: CASSLTHQETQYF.

The J gene is TRBJ1-1, the V gene TRBV6-5; TRBD1 matches 8 bases. This CDR3 has 13 residues. V shed 5 bases and J 4 bases; nucleotides not matched to a gene: 3. Per germline, CDR1 MNHEY and CDR2 SVGAGI. The CDR3 nucleotides read TGTGCCAGCAGTGGGGACAGGAGCACTGAAGCTTTCTTT. Protein sequence: CASSGDRSTEAFF.

V is TRBV15 and J is TRBJ1-1; D unclear. Germline loops: CDR1 LNHNV, CDR2 YYDKDF (reference sequence). The CDR3 spans 15 residues. V was cut by 1 base and J by 2 bases, with 11 bases left in between. The CDR3 DNA reads as TGTGCCACCAGCAGAGGTGGCGGGAGCAACACTGAAGCTTTCTTT. Its translation is CATSRGGGSNTEAFF.

The rearrangement joins TRBV11-2 to TRBJ2-7; 9 positions match TRBD1. Germline V gene data show CDR1 as SGHAT and CDR2 as FQNNGV. This CDR3 region has 15 residues. With 7 bases clipped from V and 2 bases from J, the junction kept 9 bases outside the gene matches. This CDR3 is CASNPGQGVAYEQYF. The CDR3, as DNA: TGTGCCAGCAACCCGGGACAGGGTGTAGCCTACGAGCAGTACTTC.

V is TRBV7-8 and J is TRBJ1-5, with TRBD1 identical over 10 bases. From germline, CDR1 is SGHVS and CDR2 FQNEAQ. The V gene end was trimmed by 5 bases and the J gene end by 5 bases; junction bases not matched to a gene: 6. This CDR3 region has 15 residues. CDR3 amino acids: CASSPGQGNDQPQHF. The DNA of the CDR3 is TGTGCCAGCAGCCCGGGACAGGGGAACGATCAGCCCCAGCATTTT.

The V call is TRBV5-8, the J call TRBJ1-1; no firm D call. V was shortened by 1 base and J by 5 bases, with 9 bases between the two germline ends. Germline V gives CDR1 SGHTS, CDR2 YDEGEE. CDR3 length: 13 residues. The CDR3 here is CASSLYEGTEAFF. CDR3 nucleotides: TGTGCCAGCAGCTTGTACGAGGGTACTGAAGCTTTCTTT.

This clone was seen more than once but under ten times. The chain combines TRBV28 with TRBJ2-1; the match to TRBD1 covers 8 bases. V gave up 6 bases and J gave up 7 bases; unmatched junction bases: 5. This CDR3 has 13 amino acids. CDR1 is MDHEN and CDR2 is SYDVKM in the germline V gene. The CDR3 here is CASRDRVENEQFF. CDR3 sequence (DNA): TGTGCCAGCAGGGACAGGGTTGAGAATGAGCAGTTCTTC.

The V gene is TRBV28, the J gene TRBJ1-1; D uncertain. V was cut by 8 bases and J by 1 base, with 5 bases left in between. Per germline, CDR1 MDHEN and CDR2 SYDVKM. This CDR3 spans 11 amino acids. The CDR3 DNA sequence: TGTGCCAGCGGCGGGAACACTGAAGCTTTCTTT. Protein sequence: CASGGNTEAFF.

The chain couples TRBV7-9 to TRBJ2-1, with TRBD2 as a possible D gene (5 bases). The germline V and J ends were trimmed by 0 bases and 9 bases, with 12 bases remaining between them. The CDR3 extends over 14 amino acids. Per germline, CDR1 SEHNR and CDR2 FQNEAQ (reference sequence). CDR3 residues: CASSLATGISEQFF. CDR3 sequence (DNA): TGTGCCAGCAGCTTAGCGACGGGAATTAGTGAGCAGTTCTTC.

The chain carries TRBV19 and TRBJ2-7; TRBD1 is a possible D gene (6 bases). The germline V and J ends were trimmed by 3 bases and 0 bases, with 12 bases remaining between them. The CDR3 has 15 residues. Germline lookup yields CDR1 LNHDA and CDR2 SQIVND (reference sequence). The CDR3 sequence is CASSIRGPTSYEQYF. The CDR3 nucleotides read TGTGCCAGTAGTATCAGGGGCCCCACCTCCTACGAGCAGTACTTC.

The chain has TRBV5-1 and TRBJ1-1; a possible D gene is TRBD1 (5 bases). Trimming removed 0 bases at V and 11 bases at J, with 14 bases between. Per germline, CDR1 SGHRS and CDR2 YFSETQ. The CDR3 spans 13 residues. As DNA, the CDR3 is TGCGCCAGCAGCTTGGCGGTGTCGGGGGGGGCTTTCTTT. It is translated as CASSLAVSGGAFF. Based on the CDR3 plus reference TRBV5-1 and TRBJ1-1, the full variable domain is KAGVTQTPRYLIKTRGQQVTLSCSPISGHRSVSWYQQTPGQGLQFLFEYFSETQRNKGNFPGRFSGRQFSNSRSEMNVSTLELGDSALYLCASSLAVSGGAFFGQGTRLTVV.

J is TRBJ1-5 and V is TRBV4-1, with D perhaps TRBD1 (6 bases). In germline, CDR1 is MGHRA, CDR2 YSYEKL. The CDR3 runs to 15 residues. V lost 3 bases, J lost 3 bases, and 12 bases lay in between. The CDR3 region has the DNA TGCGCCAGCAGCCAGTGGGACACCTTCAATCAGCCCCAGCATTTT. Encoded protein: CASSQWDTFNQPQHF.

The rearrangement links TRBV30 to TRBJ1-5; 8 bases fit TRBD1. This CDR3 is built from 15 residues. The V gene end was trimmed by 1 base and the J gene end by 4 bases; junction bases not matched to a gene: 6. Germline CDR1 is GTSNPN and CDR2 is SVGIG (reference sequence). The CDR3 coding sequence is TGTGCCTGGAGTGCCACGCGGGACAGGAATCAGCCCCAGCATTTT. Translating gives CAWSATRDRNQPQHF.

The chain joins TRBV7-9 to TRBJ1-6; possible D gene TRBD1, 6 bases. Per the germline V gene, CDR1 is SEHNR and CDR2 is FQNEAQ (reference sequence). The CDR3 extends over 14 amino acids. With 2 bases removed from V and 5 bases from J, the gap between germline ends came to 7 bases. The chain's CDR3 is CASSLRDNNSPLHF. In nucleotides, the CDR3 is TGTGCCAGCAGCTTACGGGACAATAATTCACCCCTCCACTTT.

V usage is TRBV19 and J usage is TRBJ2-3, with D perhaps being TRBD1 or TRBD2 (5 bases each). The V gene's germline CDR1 is LNHDA and CDR2 SQIVND (reference sequence). This CDR3 comprises 18 residues. The V gene lost 2 bases and the J gene lost 0 bases, with 18 bases spanning the gap. CDR3 residues: CASSIFVGPELSTDTQYF. The CDR3 bases are TGTGCCAGTAGTATATTTGTGGGACCCGAACTTAGCACAGATACGCAGTATTTT.

The CDR3 loop reads CASSLGQFDQPQHF. The DNA for the CDR3 is TGTGCCAGCAGTTTAGGGCAGTTTGATCAGCCCCAGCATTTT. The V call is TRBV27, the J call TRBJ1-5; D is undetermined. The V end was cut by 2 bases, the J end by 5 bases, with 10 bases between. CDR3 length: 14 residues. The germline CDR1 and CDR2 sequences are MNHEY and SMNVEV (reference sequence).

The chain recombines TRBV5-1 with TRBJ1-6; TRBD1 might be the D (5 bases). The CDR3 totals 14 residues. Trimming pared 4 bases from V and 10 bases from J, leaving 15 bases between. Germline-derived CDR1 and CDR2 are SGHRS and YFSETQ. CDR3 DNA: TGCGCCAGCAGCAGGACGGGGCCCAGATCACCCCTCCACTTT. Amino acids: CASSRTGPRSPLHF.

The genes are TRBV6-5 and TRBJ2-1; 9 bases are shared with TRBD2. The CDR3 length is 15 residues. V gave up 7 bases and J gave up 3 bases; unmatched junction bases: 7. CDR1 MNHEY and CDR2 SVGAGI come from the germline V gene. Here the CDR3 DNA reads TGTGCCAGCACATTAGCGGGAGAAGGCTACAATGAGCAGTTCTTC. Residues: CASTLAGEGYNEQFF.

The CDR3 coding sequence is TGCAGTGCTAGTGGAAACTATGGCTACACCTTC. This gives the protein CSASGNYGYTF. This chain joins TRBV20-1 and TRBJ1-2; D is ambiguous. This CDR3 contains 11 residues. V was pared by 3 bases and J by 2 bases, with 4 bases between. Per germline, CDR1 DFQATT and CDR2 SNEGSKA (reference sequence).

This clone was counted once. The chain is built from TRBV6-1 and TRBJ2-7; 7 positions match TRBD1. CDR3 length: 15 residues. CDR1 is MNHNS and CDR2 is SASEGT in the germline V gene. With 4 bases clipped from V and 4 bases from J, the junction kept 10 bases outside the gene matches. CDR3 in DNA: TGTGCCAGCAGTGTAAGAGGGACAGCCCTTTACGAGCAGTACGTC. Translation: CASSVRGTALYEQYV.

V is TRBV9 and J is TRBJ2-7; TRBD1 matches at 11 bases. The CDR3 extends over 18 amino acids. With 2 bases clipped from V and 5 bases from J, the junction kept 15 bases outside the gene matches. Germline V CDR1 and CDR2: SGDLS, YYNGEE. CDR3 amino acids: CASSVGGRRTGGIDEQYF. The CDR3 DNA is TGTGCCAGCAGCGTCGGGGGACGCCGGACAGGGGGCATCGACGAGCAGTACTTC.